The T cell receptor beta chain described here comes from a study of cytomegalovirus exposure and HLA in healthy donors. This CDR3 region has 13 residues. Germline V gene sequence: CDR1 SGDLS, CDR2 YYNGEE. Trimming took off 3 bases at V and 4 bases at J, with 8 bases between the two ends. Study-wide findings and caveats: A classifier reportedly called cytomegalovirus status with high sensitivity and specificity. Generally TCR sequences proved uncommon, though certain public TCRs appeared in numerous donors. Cytomegalovirus association was listed for 164 TCR beta chains.

Turning to this clone: What it binds is unknown.

Method: immunoSEQ multiplex PCR; TCRdb's copy keeps in-frame clones and lacks some. The data show about 220,000 clones, with around 88% seen just once and 2.5% to 3.5% held by the top ten. Donors came from a validation cohort of 95 to 150 subjects, distinct from the first 666-subject cohort. The clonotype comes from a woman between 18 and 30 years old in good health and CMV-seronegative. Sequences were obtained from PBMCs. The chain employs TRBV9 and TRBJ2-1; D might be TRBD1 (6 bases). The CDR3 region is CASSADSYNEQFF. CDR3 in DNA: TGTGCCAGCAGCGCGGACAGTTACAATGAGCAGTTCTTC. Complete variable domain (other parts from reference TRBV9 and TRBJ2-1): DSGVTQTPKHLITATGQRVTLRCSPRSGDLSVYWYQQSLDQGLQFLIQYYNGEERAKGNILERFSAQQFPDLHSELNLSSLELGDSALYFCASSADSYNEQFFGPGTRLTVL.